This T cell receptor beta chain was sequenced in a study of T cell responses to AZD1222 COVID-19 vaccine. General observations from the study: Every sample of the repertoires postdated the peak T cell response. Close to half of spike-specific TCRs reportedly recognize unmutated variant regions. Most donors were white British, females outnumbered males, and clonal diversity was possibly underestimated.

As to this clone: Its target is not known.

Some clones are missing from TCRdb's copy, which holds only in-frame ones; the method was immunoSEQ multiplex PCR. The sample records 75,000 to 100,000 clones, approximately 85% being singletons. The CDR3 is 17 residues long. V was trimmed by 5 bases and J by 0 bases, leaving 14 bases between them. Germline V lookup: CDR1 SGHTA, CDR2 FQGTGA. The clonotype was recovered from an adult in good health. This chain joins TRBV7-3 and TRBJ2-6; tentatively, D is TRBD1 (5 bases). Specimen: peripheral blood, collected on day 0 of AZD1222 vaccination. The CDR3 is CASSPPAGSSGANVLTF. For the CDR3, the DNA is TGTGCCAGCAGCCCCCCCGCAGGGTCCTCTGGGGCCAACGTCCTGACTTTC.